Listed below are T cell receptor beta chains from one sample, sequenced in a study of multiple sclerosis patients with progressive multifocal leukoencephalopathy. TCRdb's table, derived via immunoSEQ multiplex PCR, lists solely in-frame clones and lacks some. The data contain fewer than 40,000 clones, roughly 87% of them seen just once; the ten biggest clones take up 3% to 3.5%. The sample in question was PBMCs, obtained from a patient treated with natalizumab. Receptor source: a human donor with progressive multifocal leukoencephalopathy. CDR3s include the opening cysteine and the closing phenylalanine or tryptophan. Each record gives: D gene, J gene, V gene, clone size, CDR3 DNA, CDR3 protein. A D gene is named only where the DNA matches it firmly. A row's size may be missing; if present it is once, few, many or a size class.

>-|TRBJ1-1|TRBV19|-
TGTGCCAGTAGTATTCGGCAAGGACGGATGAGGAACACTGAAGCTTTCTTT
CASSIRQGRMRNTEAFF
>TRBD2|TRBJ2-7|TRBV7-2|-
TGTGCCAGCAGCCGGACTAGCGGGAACTACGAGCAGTACTTC
CASSRTSGNYEQYF
>-|TRBJ2-5|TRBV2|-
TGTGCCAGCAAGGGTTTAGGGGCACAAGAGACCCAGTACTTC
CASKGLGAQETQYF
>TRBD2|TRBJ2-1|TRBV7-7|-
TGTGCTAGCAGCCGACTGAGCGGGAGTGGCTATGAGCAGTTCTTC
CASSRLSGSGYEQFF
>-|TRBJ2-1|TRBV29-1|-
TGCAGCGTTGAGAAGGGAGGATTGGGCTACAATGAGCAGTTCTTC
CSVEKGGLGYNEQFF
>-|TRBJ2-3|TRBV19|-
TGTGCCAGTAGTATAGCCCGGGGAGATACGCAGTATTTT
CASSIARGDTQYF
>TRBD1|TRBJ1-2|TRBV7-9|-
TGTGCCAGCAGCTACACAGGGGCTGGCTACACCTTC
CASSYTGAGYTF
>TRBD1|TRBJ2-7|TRBV7-6|-
TGTGCCAGCAGCACAACAGGGGGTACAACCTACGAGCAGTACTTC
CASSTTGGTTYEQYF
>-|TRBJ2-1|TRBV7-2|-
TGTGCCAGCAGCCGCTTCCTTTTAGGTTCCAAGGGCTACAATGAGCAGTTCTTC
CASSRFLLGSKGYNEQFF
>TRBD1|TRBJ1-5|TRBV7-7|-
TGTGCCAGCAGCCCGATAGGGGGCGCGGGACAGGGGGTTCAGCCCCAGCATTTT
CASSPIGGAGQGVQPQHF
>TRBD2|TRBJ2-7|TRBV28|once
TGTGCCAGCAGTCCTAGCGGGAGCCGGCCCTACGAGCAGTACTTC
CASSPSGSRPYEQYF
>TRBD1|TRBJ1-1|TRBV28|-
TGTGCCAGCAAGGGGACAGGCCAAAGGTCCCTCATGAACACTGAAGCTTTCTTT
CASKGTGQRSLMNTEAFF